These 12 T cell receptor beta chains were all obtained from the same sample, sequenced in a study of patients and donors after allogeneic stem cell transplantation. One entry per CDR3 protein, called by TCRdb with MiXCR from the RT-PCR reads. The sample lists about 57,000 distinct CDR3 sequences, 13% occurring once. Sequencing used blood, either unsorted or a sorted T cell fraction (not recorded which). These receptors were collected from a human donor who was either an allogeneic HSCT recipient or a stem cell or donor lymphocyte infusion donor (not recorded which). It is not recorded whose cells these are; they may come from a transplant donor.

V usage is TRBV6-5 and J usage is TRBJ2-7; unclear D gene. This CDR3 is built from 14 residues. V lost 0 bases and J lost 4, with 10 bases in between. Germline values: CDR1 MNHEY, CDR2 SVGAGI. For the CDR3, the DNA is TGTGCCAGCAGTTACTCGAATCGCCCTTACGAGCAGTACTTC. It translates to CASSYSNRPYEQYF.

The rearrangement joins TRBV9 to TRBJ1-5; 11 nucleotides agree with TRBD1. Germline values: CDR1 SGDLS, CDR2 YYNGEE. The CDR3 is 15 amino acids. V shed 3 bases and J 6 bases; nucleotides not matched to a gene: 5. The CDR3 protein is CASSAGQGASQPQHF. The CDR3 DNA reads TGTGCCAGCAGCGCCGGACAGGGGGCGAGTCAGCCCCAGCATTTT.

This chain uses TRBV6-5 with TRBJ1-4; D not certain. The CDR3 extends over 15 amino acids. Germline V CDR1 and CDR2: MNHEY, SVGAGI. Trimming cost V 0 bases and J 4 bases, with 9 bases left between them. CDR3 nucleotide sequence: TGTGCCAGCAGTTACTCTACAGCGAATAATGAAAAACTGTTTTTT. Protein product: CASSYSTANNEKLFF.

The gene calls are TRBV27 and TRBJ1-6; no reliable D call. Germline V gene data show CDR1 as MNHEY and CDR2 as SMNVEV (reference sequence). V was clipped by 6 bases and J by 13 bases, with 19 bases between them. This CDR3 contains 14 residues. CDR3 coding DNA: TGTGCCAGCAGCCCATCCCAGGCAGATCGGCCCCTCCACTTT. Translation: CASSPSQADRPLHF.

In this sample, this clonotype turned up a few times. The chain combines TRBV4-1 with TRBJ2-1; 8 bases fit TRBD2. The CDR3 sequence is 16 residues long. The germline V gene encodes CDR1 MGHRA and CDR2 YSYEKL. V lost 3 bases and J lost 0; bases outside the gene matches: 4. The CDR3 sequence: CASSQEREYSYNEQFF. The CDR3 DNA sequence: TGCGCCAGCAGCCAGGAGCGGGAGTACTCCTACAATGAGCAGTTCTTC.

This clonotype was seen once. CDR3 DNA: TGTGCCAGCAGTTCCGGGACTCGAAGCTACGAGCAGTACTTC. It yields the protein CASSSGTRSYEQYF. V gene TRBV28 combines with J gene TRBJ2-7, with TRBD2 as a possible D gene (6 bases). The germline CDR1 and CDR2 sequences are MDHEN and SYDVKM. Trimming pared 4 bases from V and 3 bases from J, leaving 13 bases between. The length of the CDR3 is 14 residues.

This clonotype was counted at least ten times. The chain couples TRBV27 to TRBJ2-1, with D hard to call. CDR1 and CDR2 from the germline V gene are MNHEY and SMNVEV (reference sequence). Trimming took 5 bases from V and 7 from J, leaving 12 bases between them. This CDR3 has 13 amino acids. The CDR3 loop is CASSPITGNEQFF. The CDR3 coding sequence is TGTGCCAGCAGTCCAATCACTGGGAATGAGCAGTTCTTC.

This clonotype showed up just a few times. The chain has TRBV10-3 and TRBJ2-7, with TRBD1 matching 7 bases. CDR3 size: 15 residues. In germline, CDR1 is ENHRY, CDR2 SYGVKD. Unmatched junction bases numbered 6, after V lost 4 bases and J lost 0 bases. In nucleotides, the CDR3 is TGTGCCATCAGTGTCGGGACAGAAAACTCCTACGAGCAGTACTTC. Encoded protein: CAISVGTENSYEQYF.

This clonotype was seen more than once but under ten times. This chain uses TRBV7-9 with TRBJ2-1, with 8 bases identical to TRBD1. Germline CDR1 SEHNR, CDR2 FQNEAQ (reference sequence). The CDR3 contains 16 residues. V shed 3 bases, J shed 0 bases, and the junction held 4 bases outside the gene matches. CDR3 nucleotide sequence: TGTGCCAGCAGCTTGTTAGGGACAGGCTCCTACAATGAGCAGTTCTTC. It specifies CASSLLGTGSYNEQFF. The full variable domain, its missing parts supplied by reference TRBV7-9 and TRBJ2-1, is DTGVSQNPRHKITKRGQNVTFRCDPISEHNRLYWYRQTLGQGPEFLTYFQNEAQLEKSRLLSDRFSAERPKGSFSTLEIQRTEQGDSAMYLCASSLLGTGSYNEQFFGPGTRLTVL.

This clonotype showed up many times. V and J are TRBV4-2 and TRBJ2-5, with a tentative D call TRBD1 (5 bases). From germline, CDR1 is LGHNA and CDR2 YNFKEQ. V was shortened by 1 base and J by 0 bases, with 9 bases between the two germline ends. The CDR3 runs to 15 residues. The CDR3 loop reads CASSQVGAYQETQYF. In DNA form, the CDR3 reads TGTGCCAGCAGCCAAGTAGGGGCCTACCAAGAGACCCAGTACTTC.

This clonotype was detected only a few times. This sequence joins TRBV24-1 and TRBJ2-1, with TRBD2 matching 11 bases. The germline CDR1 and CDR2 sequences are KGHDR and SFDVKD. The CDR3 contains 16 residues. Trimming at V came to 0 bases and at J to 7 bases, leaving 4 bases not matched to a gene. CDR3 in amino acids: CATSDLVLAGENEQFF. The CDR3 DNA reads as TGTGCCACCAGTGATTTGGTACTAGCGGGAGAGAATGAGCAGTTCTTC.

This clonotype was detected ten times or more. This sequence joins TRBV9 and TRBJ1-2, with D maybe TRBD1 (5 bases). Trimming took 3 bases from V and 4 from J, leaving 16 bases between them. Germline V gene sequence: CDR1 SGDLS, CDR2 YYNGEE. This CDR3 comprises 15 residues. CDR3 amino acids: CASSDSRRGIYGYTF. Written as DNA, the CDR3 is TGTGCCAGCAGCGATTCTCGGAGGGGCATCTATGGCTACACCTTC. The full variable domain, rest sourced from reference TRBV9 and TRBJ1-2, is DSGVTQTPKHLITATGQRVTLRCSPRSGDLSVYWYQQSLDQGLQFLIQYYNGEERAKGNILERFSAQQFPDLHSELNLSSLELGDSALYFCASSDSRRGIYGYTFGSGTRLTVV.